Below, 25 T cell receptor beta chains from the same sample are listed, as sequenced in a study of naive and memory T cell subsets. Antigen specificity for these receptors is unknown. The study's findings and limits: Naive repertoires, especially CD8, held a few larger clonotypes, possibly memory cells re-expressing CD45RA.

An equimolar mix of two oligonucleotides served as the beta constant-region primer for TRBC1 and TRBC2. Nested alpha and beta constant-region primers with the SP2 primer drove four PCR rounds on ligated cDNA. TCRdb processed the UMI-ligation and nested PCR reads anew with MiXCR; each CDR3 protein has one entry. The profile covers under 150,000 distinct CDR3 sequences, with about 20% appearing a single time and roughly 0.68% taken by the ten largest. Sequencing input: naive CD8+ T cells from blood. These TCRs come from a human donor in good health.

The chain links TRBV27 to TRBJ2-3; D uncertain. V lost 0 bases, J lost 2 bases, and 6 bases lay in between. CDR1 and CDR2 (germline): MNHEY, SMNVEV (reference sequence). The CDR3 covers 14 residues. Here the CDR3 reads CASSLSSATDTQYF. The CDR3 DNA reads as TGTGCCAGCAGTTTATCTTCAGCCACAGATACGCAGTATTTT.

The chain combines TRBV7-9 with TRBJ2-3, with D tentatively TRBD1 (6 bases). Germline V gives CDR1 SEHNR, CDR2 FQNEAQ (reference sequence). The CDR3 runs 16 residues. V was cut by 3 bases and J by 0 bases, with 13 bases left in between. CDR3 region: CASSFDRRTSTDTQYF. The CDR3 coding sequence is TGTGCCAGCAGCTTTGACAGGAGAACTAGCACAGATACGCAGTATTTT.

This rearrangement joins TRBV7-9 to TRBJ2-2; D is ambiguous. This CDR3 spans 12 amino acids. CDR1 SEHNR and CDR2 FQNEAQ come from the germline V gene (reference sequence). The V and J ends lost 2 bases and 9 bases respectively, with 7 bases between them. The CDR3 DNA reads TGTGCCAGCAGCTTATCAGGTCGGGAGCTGTTTTTT. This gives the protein CASSLSGRELFF.

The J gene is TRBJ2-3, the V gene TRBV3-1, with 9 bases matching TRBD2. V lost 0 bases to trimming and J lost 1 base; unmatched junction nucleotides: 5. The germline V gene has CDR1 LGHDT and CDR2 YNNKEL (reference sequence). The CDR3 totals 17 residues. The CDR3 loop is CASSQDGGRVGTDTQYF. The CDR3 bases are TGTGCCAGCAGCCAAGACGGCGGGAGGGTGGGCACAGATACGCAGTATTTT.

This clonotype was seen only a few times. CDR3 bases: TGTGCCATCAGTGCCCAAAGCTCCTACGAGCAGTACTTC. It is translated as CAISAQSSYEQYF. V and J are TRBV10-3 and TRBJ2-7, with D unclear. V lost 4 bases and J 0 bases, leaving 7 bases between the germline ends. Germline CDR1 reads ENHRY; CDR2 reads SYGVKD. The CDR3 length is 13 residues.

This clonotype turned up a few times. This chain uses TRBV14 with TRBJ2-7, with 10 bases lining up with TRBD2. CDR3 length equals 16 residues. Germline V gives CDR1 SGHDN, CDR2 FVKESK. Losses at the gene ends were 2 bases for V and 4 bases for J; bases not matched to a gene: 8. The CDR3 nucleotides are TGTGCCAGCAGCCAACCTTCTAGCGGGAGTGGATACGAGCAGTACTTC. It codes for CASSQPSSGSGYEQYF.

The CDR3: CASSYDSHSYEQYF. The CDR3 DNA reads as TGTGCCAGCAGTTACGACAGCCACTCCTACGAGCAGTACTTC. This rearrangement joins TRBV6-6 to TRBJ2-7, with TRBD1 as a possible D gene (5 bases). The V end lost 2 bases, the J end lost 0 bases, and 8 bases lay between the germline ends. The CDR3 runs 14 residues. CDR1 and CDR2 (germline): MNHNY, SVGAGI (reference sequence).

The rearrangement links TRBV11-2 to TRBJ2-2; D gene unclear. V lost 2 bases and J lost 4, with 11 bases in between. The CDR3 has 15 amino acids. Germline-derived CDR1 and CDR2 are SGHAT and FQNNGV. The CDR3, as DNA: TGTGCCAGCAGCTTACCCTCTTTGGGCACCGGGGAGCTGTTTTTT. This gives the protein CASSLPSLGTGELFF.

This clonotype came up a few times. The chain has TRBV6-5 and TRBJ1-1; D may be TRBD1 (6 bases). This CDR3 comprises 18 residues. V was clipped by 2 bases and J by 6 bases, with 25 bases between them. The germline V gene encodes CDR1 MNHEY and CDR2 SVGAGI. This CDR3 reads CASSYERPTDSSMAEAFF. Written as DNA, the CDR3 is TGTGCCAGCAGTTACGAGAGACCTACGGACAGTTCAATGGCTGAAGCTTTCTTT.

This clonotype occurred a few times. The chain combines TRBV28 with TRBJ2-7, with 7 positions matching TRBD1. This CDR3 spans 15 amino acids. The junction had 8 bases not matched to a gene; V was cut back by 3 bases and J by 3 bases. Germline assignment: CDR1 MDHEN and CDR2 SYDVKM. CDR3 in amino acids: CASSFPPSGGYEQYF. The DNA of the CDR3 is TGTGCCAGCAGTTTCCCGCCTTCAGGGGGCTACGAGCAGTACTTC.

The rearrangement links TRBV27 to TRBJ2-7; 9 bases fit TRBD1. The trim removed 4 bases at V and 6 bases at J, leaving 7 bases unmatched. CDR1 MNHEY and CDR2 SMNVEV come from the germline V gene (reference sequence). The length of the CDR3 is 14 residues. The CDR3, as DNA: TGTGCCAGCAGTTCACAGGGGGCGGGTTCCGAGCAGTACTTC. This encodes CASSSQGAGSEQYF.

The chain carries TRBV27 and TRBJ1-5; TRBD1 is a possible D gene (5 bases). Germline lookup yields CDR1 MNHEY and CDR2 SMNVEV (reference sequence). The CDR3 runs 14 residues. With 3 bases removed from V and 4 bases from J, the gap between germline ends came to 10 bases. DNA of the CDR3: TGTGCCAGCAGTTTTGGGGCGGAGAATCAGCCCCAGCATTTT. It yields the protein CASSFGAENQPQHF.

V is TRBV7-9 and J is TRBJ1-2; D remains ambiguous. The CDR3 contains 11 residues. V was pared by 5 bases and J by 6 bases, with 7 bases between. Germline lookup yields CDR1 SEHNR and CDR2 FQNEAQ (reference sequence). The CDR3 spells CASSTPHGYTF. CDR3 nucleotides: TGTGCCAGCAGCACCCCCCATGGCTACACCTTC.

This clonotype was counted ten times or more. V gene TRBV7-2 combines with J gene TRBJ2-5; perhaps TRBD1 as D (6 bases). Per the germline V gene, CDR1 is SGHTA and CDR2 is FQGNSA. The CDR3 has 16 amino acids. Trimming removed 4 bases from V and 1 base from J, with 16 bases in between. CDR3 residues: CASSSGEFRFQETQYF. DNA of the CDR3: TGTGCCAGCAGCTCAGGGGAGTTCAGGTTCCAAGAGACCCAGTACTTC.

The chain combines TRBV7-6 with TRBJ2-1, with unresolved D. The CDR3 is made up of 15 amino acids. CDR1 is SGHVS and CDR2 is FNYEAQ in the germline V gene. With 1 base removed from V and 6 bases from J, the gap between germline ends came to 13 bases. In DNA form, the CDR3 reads TGTGCCAGCAGCTTAGGTGGACGTTTTTCCAATGAGCAGTTCTTC. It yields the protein CASSLGGRFSNEQFF.

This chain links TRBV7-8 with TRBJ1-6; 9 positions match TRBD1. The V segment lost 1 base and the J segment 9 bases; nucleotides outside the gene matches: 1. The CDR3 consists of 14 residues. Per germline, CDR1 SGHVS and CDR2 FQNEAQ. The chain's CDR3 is CASSLEQGASPLHF. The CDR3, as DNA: TGTGCCAGCAGCTTAGAACAGGGGGCTTCACCCCTCCACTTT.

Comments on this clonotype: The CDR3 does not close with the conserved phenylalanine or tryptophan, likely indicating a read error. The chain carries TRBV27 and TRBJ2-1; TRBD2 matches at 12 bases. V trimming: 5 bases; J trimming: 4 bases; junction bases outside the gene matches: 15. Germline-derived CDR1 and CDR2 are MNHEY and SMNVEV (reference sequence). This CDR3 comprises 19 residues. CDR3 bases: TGTGCCAGCAGTCCTCTGACTAGCGGGAGATGGGCGGGTTACAATGAGCAGTTCCTC. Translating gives CASSPLTSGRWAGYNEQFL.

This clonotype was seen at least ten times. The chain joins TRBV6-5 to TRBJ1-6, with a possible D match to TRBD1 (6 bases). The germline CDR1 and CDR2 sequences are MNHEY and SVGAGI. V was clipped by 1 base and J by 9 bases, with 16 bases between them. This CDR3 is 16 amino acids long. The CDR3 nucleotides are TGTGCCAGCAGTTACTTCCTACCAGGGGCTCTTTCACCCCTCCACTTT. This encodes CASSYFLPGALSPLHF.

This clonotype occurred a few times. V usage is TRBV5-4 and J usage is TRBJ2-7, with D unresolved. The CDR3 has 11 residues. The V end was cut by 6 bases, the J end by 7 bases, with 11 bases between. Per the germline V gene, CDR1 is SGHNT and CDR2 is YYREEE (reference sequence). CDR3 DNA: TGTGCCAGCAAAGGAGCCGGAGAGCAGTACTTC. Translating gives CASKGAGEQYF.

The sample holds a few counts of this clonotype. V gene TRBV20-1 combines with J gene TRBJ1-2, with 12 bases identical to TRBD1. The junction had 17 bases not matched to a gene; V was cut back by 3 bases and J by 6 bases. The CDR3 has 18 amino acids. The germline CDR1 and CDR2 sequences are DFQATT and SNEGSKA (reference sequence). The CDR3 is CSARPELRDRGRVNGYTF. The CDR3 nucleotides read TGCAGTGCTAGGCCTGAACTTCGGGACAGGGGGCGCGTGAATGGCTACACCTTC.

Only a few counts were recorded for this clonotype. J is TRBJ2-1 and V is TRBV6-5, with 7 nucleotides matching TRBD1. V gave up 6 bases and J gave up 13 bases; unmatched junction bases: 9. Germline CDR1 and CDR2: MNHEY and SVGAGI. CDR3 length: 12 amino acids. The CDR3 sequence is CASSSDRVSQFF. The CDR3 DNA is TGTGCCAGCAGCAGTGACAGGGTGTCTCAGTTCTTC.

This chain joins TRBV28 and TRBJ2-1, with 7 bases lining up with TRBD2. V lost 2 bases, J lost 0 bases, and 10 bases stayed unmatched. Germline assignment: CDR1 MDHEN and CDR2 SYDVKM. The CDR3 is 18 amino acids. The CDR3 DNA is TGTGCCAGCAGTTTAAACTTAGGGACTACCGACTCCTACAATGAGCAGTTCTTC. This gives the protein CASSLNLGTTDSYNEQFF.

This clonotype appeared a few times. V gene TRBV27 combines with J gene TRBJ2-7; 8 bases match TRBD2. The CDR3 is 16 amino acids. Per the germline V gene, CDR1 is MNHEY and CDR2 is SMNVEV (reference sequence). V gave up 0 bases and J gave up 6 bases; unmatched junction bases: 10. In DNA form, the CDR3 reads TGTGCCAGCAGTTTATCGAGCGGGAGTATCGGCACCGAGCAGTACTTC. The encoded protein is CASSLSSGSIGTEQYF.

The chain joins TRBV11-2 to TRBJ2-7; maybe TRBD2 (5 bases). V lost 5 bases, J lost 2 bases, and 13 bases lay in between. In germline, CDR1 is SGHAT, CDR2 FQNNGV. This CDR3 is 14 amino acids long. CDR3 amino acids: CASSVIASTYEQYF. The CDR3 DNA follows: TGTGCCAGCAGCGTGATAGCGTCCACCTACGAGCAGTACTTC.

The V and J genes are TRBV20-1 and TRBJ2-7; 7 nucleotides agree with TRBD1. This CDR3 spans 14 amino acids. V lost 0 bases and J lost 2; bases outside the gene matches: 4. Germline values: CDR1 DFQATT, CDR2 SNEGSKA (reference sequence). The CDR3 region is CSARDFGTAYEQYF. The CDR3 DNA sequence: TGCAGTGCTAGAGATTTTGGGACAGCCTACGAGCAGTACTTC.